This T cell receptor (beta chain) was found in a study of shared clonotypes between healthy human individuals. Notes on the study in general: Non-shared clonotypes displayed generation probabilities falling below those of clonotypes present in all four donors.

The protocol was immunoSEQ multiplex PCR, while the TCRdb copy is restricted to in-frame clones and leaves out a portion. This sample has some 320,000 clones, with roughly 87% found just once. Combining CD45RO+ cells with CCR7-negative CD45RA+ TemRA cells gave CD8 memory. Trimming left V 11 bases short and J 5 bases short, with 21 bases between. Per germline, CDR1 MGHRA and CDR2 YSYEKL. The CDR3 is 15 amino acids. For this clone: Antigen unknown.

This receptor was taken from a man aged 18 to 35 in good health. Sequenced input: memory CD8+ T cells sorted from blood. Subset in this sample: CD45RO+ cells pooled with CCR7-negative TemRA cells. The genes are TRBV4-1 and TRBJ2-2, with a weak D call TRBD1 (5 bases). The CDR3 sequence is CASSIGPGRTGELFF. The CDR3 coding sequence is TGCGCCTCTTCGATAGGGCCAGGGCGAACCGGGGAGCTGTTTTTT.